This T cell receptor (beta chain) derives from a study of memory CD4+ T cells and cytomegalovirus serostatus (dated by TCRdb to 2018 to 2020). Regarding the study in general: A total of around 35 healthy Belgian adults, of whom 9 were CMV seropositive and approximately 25 were CMV seronegative, were included in the cohort. To replicate a published TCR-based CMV serostatus classifier, the researchers sequenced the CD4+ memory TCRbeta repertoires of a Belgian cohort whose cytomegalovirus serostatus was known. Beyond this particular receptor, the publication reports: Only CD4+CD45RO+ memory cells were sequenced, unlike the original study, which covered naive and memory CD4+ and CD8+ populations. Among the 150 to 200 previously reported CMV-associated TCRbeta sequences, 60 to 85 showed up in the CD4+ memory repertoires, with each one found in between one and five individuals. On the Belgian cohort, the classifier built on the original framework reached a median bootstrapped AUC of about 0.95, with a 95% CI of 0.76-1.00. For CMV serostatus prediction, a median bootstrapped AUC of approximately 0.95 was reached with the original framework, and a median bootstrapped AUC of about 0.9 was reached with a US-trained random forest. The results were read as suggesting that the CMV-associated TCR signature is, for the most part, present in the CD4+ memory repertoire.

A FACSAria II was used to sort memory CD4+ T cells, defined as single viable CD3+CD4+CD8-CD45RO+ cells. CMV serostatus was determined with a Roche Elecsys assay detecting serum IgG against CMV pp150, pp28, p38 and p52. After thawing, total CD4+ T cells were enriched by positive selection with CD4 magnetic microbeads. The samples came from a separate study whose specific focus was interrogating the CD4+ T cell memory repertoire. Peripheral blood mononuclear cells were isolated and cryopreserved following standard operating procedures; serum was stored at -80 °C. The staining relied on CD3-PerCP (BW264/56), CD4-APC (RPA-T4), CD45RO-PE (UCHT1) and CD8-Pacific Orange (3B5) antibodies, and Sytox blue was used to exclude non-viable cells. V is cut back by 6 bases and J by 2 bases, with 12 bases in the junction unmatched. Reading the germline V gene (reference sequence) gives CDR1 MNHEY and CDR2 SMNVEV. The CDR3 sequence holds 16 residues, the cysteine and phenylalanine included. Only the CDR3 DNA stays, 48 bases, in frame from base 1.

Genomic DNA was extracted from sorted cells with the Quick-DNA Microprep Kit. TCRbeta DNA was amplified with the immunoSEQ hsTCRbeta kit following the manufacturer's protocol. TCRbeta libraries were sequenced on an Illumina MiSeq instrument. The study's own analysis went as follows. After out-of-frame sequences were removed, 2,204,828 distinct TCRbeta sequences remained, averaging around 61,000 per individual. Each individual was scored according to the count of approximately 170 previously reported CMV-associated TCRbeta sequences and the total productive distinct TCRbeta count. A beta-binomial model was reimplemented in Python, and random forests from scikit-learn, run with default parameters, were trained on data from the US cohort. Classifier performance on the Belgian cohort was summarized as median AUC with percentile confidence intervals calculated over 10,000 bootstrap iterations. What TCRdb holds here is the immuneACCESS table cut down to in-frame rearrangements. Part of the clones is not present; checked against another copy, under half of the missing clones reflect an unresolved V gene, and the others are unexplained. The V and J calls and the clone size are those of that table, but D and trimming were determined from the DNA. The sample includes approximately 50,000 clones, with over 70% observed a single time. About 2.7% of the sample comes from the top ten.

As regards this clone: It has no known antigen specificity. No base-level quality is on record; no much larger clone is a single base apart.

The chain is made from TRBV27 and TRBJ1-2, with 7 junctional bases fitting TRBD1. What was sequenced was memory CD4+ T cells from blood. The source of this sequence is an adult in good health and CMV-seropositive. The CDR3 loop reads CASRKRTGVPNYGYTF. The sequenced DNA is TGTGCCAGCAGGAAGCGAACAGGGGTTCCAAACTATGGCTACACCTTC.